This T cell receptor beta chain was sequenced in a study of T cells in Graves' hyperthyroidism and ophthalmopathy. Turning to the study itself: Staff took peripheral blood when the initial diagnosis was made, before any treatment began.

Germline V gene data show CDR1 as MGHDK and CDR2 as SYGVNS. Trimming stripped 8 bases from V and 1 base from J, with 16 bases between. The CDR3 covers 15 residues. Study-level points and caveats: Classification by a 13 V-J model distinguished ophthalmopathy from stable hyperthyroidism.

Amplified regions were TCR beta CDR3 sequences from RNA transcripts. HTBI primers drove first-round RT-PCR of the TCR CDR3. Each CDR3 protein is one row after TCRdb ran MiXCR on the multiplex PCR reads. Among more than 650,000 distinct CDR3 sequences listed, 12% to 15% were seen once. Exclusions: uncontrolled infection, other autoimmune disease, pregnancy, lactation. This clonotype was seen a few times. The antigen remains unidentified. Sequenced input: blood. The source of this sequence is a woman between 18 and 29 years old with Graves' hyperthyroidism. The genes are TRBV25-1 and TRBJ2-3, with D tentatively TRBD2 (6 bases). The CDR3, as DNA: TGTGCCAGCCCCTCAGGCGGAGGGGGCACAGATACGCAGTATTTT. It is translated as CASPSGGGGTDTQYF.